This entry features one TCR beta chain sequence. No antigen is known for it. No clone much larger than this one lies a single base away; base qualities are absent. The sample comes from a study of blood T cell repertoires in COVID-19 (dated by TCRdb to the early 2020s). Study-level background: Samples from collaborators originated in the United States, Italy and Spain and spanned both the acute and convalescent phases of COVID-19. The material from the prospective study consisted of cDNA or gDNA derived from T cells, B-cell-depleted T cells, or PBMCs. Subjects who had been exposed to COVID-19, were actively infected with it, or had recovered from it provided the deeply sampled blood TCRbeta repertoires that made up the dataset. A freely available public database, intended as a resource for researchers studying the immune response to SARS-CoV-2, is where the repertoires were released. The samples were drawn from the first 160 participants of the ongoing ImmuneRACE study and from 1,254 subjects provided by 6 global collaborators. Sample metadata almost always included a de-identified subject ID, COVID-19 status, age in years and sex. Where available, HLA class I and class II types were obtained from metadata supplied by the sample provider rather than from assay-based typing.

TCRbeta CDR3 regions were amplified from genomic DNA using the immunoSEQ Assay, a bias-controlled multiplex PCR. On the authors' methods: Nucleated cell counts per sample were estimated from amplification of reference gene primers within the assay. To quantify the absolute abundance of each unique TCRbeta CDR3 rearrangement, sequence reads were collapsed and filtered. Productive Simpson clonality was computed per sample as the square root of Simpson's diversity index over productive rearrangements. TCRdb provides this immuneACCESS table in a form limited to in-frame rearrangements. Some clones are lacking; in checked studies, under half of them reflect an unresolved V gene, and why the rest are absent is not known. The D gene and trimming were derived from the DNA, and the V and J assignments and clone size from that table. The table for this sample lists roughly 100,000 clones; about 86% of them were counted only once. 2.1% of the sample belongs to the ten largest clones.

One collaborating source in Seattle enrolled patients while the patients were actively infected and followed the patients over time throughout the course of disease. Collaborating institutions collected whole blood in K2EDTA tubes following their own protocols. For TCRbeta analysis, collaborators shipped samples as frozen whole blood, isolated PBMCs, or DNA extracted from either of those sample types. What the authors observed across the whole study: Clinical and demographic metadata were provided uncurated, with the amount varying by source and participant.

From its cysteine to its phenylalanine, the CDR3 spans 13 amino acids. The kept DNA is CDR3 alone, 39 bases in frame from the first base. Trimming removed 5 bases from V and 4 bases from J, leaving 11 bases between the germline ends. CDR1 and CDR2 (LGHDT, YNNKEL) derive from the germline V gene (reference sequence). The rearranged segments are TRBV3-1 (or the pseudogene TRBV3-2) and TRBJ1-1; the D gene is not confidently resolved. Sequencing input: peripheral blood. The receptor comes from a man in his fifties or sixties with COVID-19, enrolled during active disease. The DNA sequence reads TGTGCCAGCAGCAATCTCCGGGGCACTGAAGCTTTCTTT. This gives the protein CASSNLRGTEAFF.